The 30 T cell receptor beta chains given below trace back to one sample, sequenced in a study of T cells in narcolepsy (dated by TCRdb to the late 2010s). Library preparation employed the immunoSEQ multiplex PCR assay. TCRdb stores this immuneACCESS table with in-frame sequences only. Part of the clones is absent; in the studies checked, under half of the shortfall reflects unresolved V genes, and no reason is known for the rest. The sample yields 20,000 to 30,000 clones; approximately 85% were counted once. The ten largest clonotypes hold about 1.3% of the sample. Material: CD45RA- memory CD4+ T cells from PBMCs. The meaning of the sample's cell subset or site label: memory T cells sorted ex vivo from peripheral blood. The receptors derive from a human donor with narcolepsy.

The gene calls are TRBV6-1 and TRBJ1-1; 7 bases agree with TRBD1. The J segment lost 5 bases and the V segment lost 0 bases, leaving 6 bases of the junction unmatched. This CDR3 comprises 15 residues. Germline CDR1 is MNHNS and CDR2 is SASEGT. The CDR3 DNA is TGTGCCAGCAGTGAAGCTATCCCGGGACAGACTGAAGCTTTCTTT. Residues: CASSEAIPGQTEAFF.

The chain links TRBV6-1 to TRBJ1-3, with TRBD1 matching over 7 bases. V trimming: 4 bases; J trimming: 6 bases; junction bases outside the gene matches: 12. In germline, CDR1 is MNHNS, CDR2 SASEGT. The CDR3 has 16 residues. CDR3 coding DNA: TGTGCCAGCAGTGGGCGACCGGGACAGCGTTCAAACACCATATATTTT. The encoded protein is CASSGRPGQRSNTIYF.

CDR3 DNA sequence: TGTGCCAGCAGCTTACAGGGGGAAGGTGAAGCTTTCTTT. The encoded protein is CASSLQGEGEAFF. This rearrangement joins TRBV11-3 to TRBJ1-1; 7 nucleotides match TRBD1. The V gene's germline CDR1 is SGHNT and CDR2 YENEEA. The CDR3 sequence is 13 residues long. Germline trimming cut 2 bases from V and 7 bases from J; bases unmatched to any gene: 4.

V and J are TRBV5-1 and TRBJ2-7; D is possibly TRBD2 (6 bases). CDR1 SGHRS and CDR2 YFSETQ come from the germline V gene. The CDR3 loop spans 16 amino acids. V was pared by 4 bases and J by 0 bases, with 17 bases between. CDR3 amino acids: CASSARDSGSSYEQYF. CDR3 DNA: TGCGCCAGCAGCGCCCGGGATAGCGGCAGCTCCTACGAGCAGTACTTC.

V and J are TRBV18 and TRBJ2-1; TRBD2 matches at 7 bases. CDR1 and CDR2 from the germline V gene are KGHSH and LQKENI. V dropped 3 bases and J dropped 0; count of bases not matched to a gene: 5. The CDR3 runs to 16 residues. The DNA for the CDR3 is TGTGCCAGCTCACCCATCGGCGGGAGCTCCTACAATGAGCAGTTCTTC. Protein: CASSPIGGSSYNEQFF. The full variable domain, in which reference TRBV18 and TRBJ2-1 provide the parts outside the CDR3, is NAGVMQNPRHLVRRRGQEARLRCSPMKGHSHVYWYRQLPEEGLKFMVYLQKENIIDESGMPKERFSAEFPKEGPSILRIQQVVRGDSAAYFCASSPIGGSSYNEQFFGPGTRLTVL.

This chain uses TRBV5-6 with TRBJ1-2; D is possibly TRBD1 (6 bases). CDR1 and CDR2 from the germline V gene are SGHDT and YYEEEE. The CDR3 has 15 amino acids. The V end was cut by 6 bases, the J end by 0 bases, with 15 bases between. CDR3 bases: TGTGCCAGCAAGGCACAGGACAGAGCTAACTATGGCTACACCTTC. Translating gives CASKAQDRANYGYTF.

As concerns this clone: Other DNA sequences within the sample encode an identical CDR3. J is TRBJ1-2 and V is TRBV28; 10 bases are a match to TRBD1. CDR1 and CDR2 (germline): MDHEN, SYDVKM. Trimming at V came to 6 bases and at J to 8 bases, leaving 3 bases not matched to a gene. This CDR3 region has 12 residues. The CDR3 protein is CASRTGGYGYTF. In DNA form, the CDR3 reads TGTGCCAGCAGGACAGGGGGCTACGGCTACACCTTC.

This chain connects TRBV5-1 to TRBJ2-1; 9 bases align to TRBD2. J was trimmed by 8 bases and V by 1 base; bases with no gene match: 10. Per the germline V gene, CDR1 is SGHRS and CDR2 is YFSETQ. The CDR3 sequence is 16 residues long. This CDR3 is CASSLWGSGSGDEQFF. In nucleotides, the CDR3 is TGCGCCAGCAGCTTGTGGGGTAGCGGGAGCGGCGATGAGCAGTTCTTC.

The chain employs TRBV30 and TRBJ2-1, with 7 bases identical to TRBD2. The CDR3 runs 13 residues. V shed 2 bases and J 6 bases; nucleotides not matched to a gene: 4. In germline, CDR1 is GTSNPN, CDR2 SVGIG (reference sequence). CDR3 DNA sequence: TGTGCCTGGAGTTCTAGCGGCTTCAATGAGCAGTTCTTC. Translation gives CAWSSSGFNEQFF.

The chain recombines TRBV7-8 with TRBJ2-3; 12 positions match TRBD2. After removal of 5 bases from V and 2 bases from J, the junction contained 5 bases not matched to a gene. The germline V gene has CDR1 SGHVS and CDR2 FQNEAQ. This CDR3 comprises 16 residues. The CDR3 sequence: CASSPWTSGNTDTQYF. CDR3 coding DNA: TGTGCCAGCAGCCCCTGGACTAGCGGGAACACAGATACGCAGTATTTT.

The chain uses TRBV5-4 and TRBJ2-7, with a weak D call TRBD2 (6 bases). V was clipped by 4 bases and J by 1 base, with 6 bases between them. The CDR3 spans 12 residues. Germline CDR1 is SGHNT and CDR2 is YYREEE (reference sequence). The CDR3 protein is CASSGGSYEQYF. The CDR3 DNA reads TGTGCCAGCAGCGGGGGGTCCTACGAGCAGTACTTC.

The genes are TRBV10-1 and TRBJ2-1; no reliable D call. This CDR3 has 17 amino acids. Per germline, CDR1 WNHNN and CDR2 SYGVQD (reference sequence). V was trimmed by 2 bases and J by 1 base, leaving 15 bases between them. CDR3 amino acids: CASSEPPCENSYNEQFF. For the CDR3, the DNA is TGCGCCAGCAGTGAGCCCCCTTGCGAGAATTCCTACAATGAGCAGTTCTTC.

This clone was counted between two and nine times. This chain joins TRBV6-4 and TRBJ2-7, with TRBD1 identical over 10 bases. After removal of 4 bases from V and 2 bases from J, the junction contained 5 bases not matched to a gene. The CDR3 extends over 15 amino acids. Germline CDR1 and CDR2: MRHNA and SNTAGT. Here the CDR3 reads CASSARQGAPYEQYF. CDR3 bases: TGTGCCAGCAGTGCCAGACAGGGGGCCCCCTACGAGCAGTACTTC.

V is TRBV6-5 and J is TRBJ2-7; the match to TRBD1 covers 9 bases. After removal of 5 bases from V and 2 bases from J, the junction contained 7 bases not matched to a gene. The V gene's germline CDR1 is MNHEY and CDR2 SVGAGI. This CDR3 has 15 amino acids. Here the CDR3 DNA reads TGTGCCAGCAGTCTAGGGGGACAGGGAGCCTACGAGCAGTACTTC. It encodes CASSLGGQGAYEQYF.

J is TRBJ1-1 and V is TRBV6-4; D unclear. The CDR3 loop spans 13 amino acids. V lost 6 bases to trimming and J lost 1 base, with 9 bases between them. CDR1 and CDR2 (germline): MRHNA, SNTAGT. CDR3 bases: TGTGCCAGCAGCCTTAACAGGAACACTGAAGCTTTCTTT. Translation: CASSLNRNTEAFF.

The chain combines TRBV19 with TRBJ2-1; TRBD2 matches 12 bases. Germline V gene data show CDR1 as LNHDA and CDR2 as SQIVND (reference sequence). The CDR3 loop spans 15 amino acids. The V and J ends lost 5 bases and 6 bases, in that order; junction bases with no gene match: 5. CDR3: CASSGRLAGANEQFF. CDR3 bases: TGTGCCAGTAGTGGGCGACTAGCGGGAGCCAATGAGCAGTTCTTC.

CDR3 protein: CASSLFPSGSYEQYF. DNA for the CDR3: TGTGCCAGCAGCTTATTTCCTAGCGGGAGCTACGAGCAGTACTTC. The V call is TRBV7-2, the J call TRBJ2-7, with 10 positions matching TRBD2. This CDR3 has 15 residues. Germline V lookup: CDR1 SGHTA, CDR2 FQGNSA. The ends lost 2 bases at V and 3 bases at J; junction bases unmatched: 4.

The chain is built from TRBV30 and TRBJ1-2; D is perhaps TRBD1 (5 bases). The CDR3 length is 11 residues. Trimming removed 5 bases at V and 7 bases at J, with 11 bases between. Per germline, CDR1 GTSNPN and CDR2 SVGIG (reference sequence). The DNA of the CDR3 is TGTGCCTGGTGGCAGGGACTTGGCTACACCTTC. Residues: CAWWQGLGYTF.

With regard to this clone: A junction boundary mismatches the germline segment, possibly from a read error. This CDR3 is also generated by other DNA sequences in the sample. The chain employs TRBV7-2 and TRBJ1-5, with D perhaps matching TRBD1 (5 bases). This CDR3 contains 14 residues. Germline lookup yields CDR1 SGHTA and CDR2 FQGNSA. The chain's CDR3 is CASSETGAYQPQHF. For the CDR3, the DNA is TGCGCCAGCAGCGAAACAGGAGCCTATCAGCCCCAGCATTTT.

This clone was detected only once. This chain joins TRBV7-2 and TRBJ2-3; 7 bases align to TRBD2. The CDR3 runs to 16 residues. The V gene end was trimmed by 0 bases and the J gene end by 5 bases; junction bases not matched to a gene: 8. The germline gives CDR1 SGHTA, CDR2 FQGNSA. The CDR3, as DNA: TGTGCCAGCAGCTTAGCGGGTCGGGGGGAGGTAGATACGCAGTATTTT. Its protein is CASSLAGRGEVDTQYF.

V and J are TRBV11-2 and TRBJ1-6; 9 nucleotides align to TRBD1. The trim removed 5 bases at V and 10 bases at J, leaving 6 bases unmatched. Germline-derived CDR1 and CDR2 are SGHAT and FQNNGV. CDR3 length: 14 residues. This chain's CDR3 is CASSQGQGASPLHF. CDR3 sequence (DNA): TGTGCCAGCAGCCAGGGACAGGGTGCATCACCCCTCCACTTT.

This clone was seen just once. The chain combines TRBV5-1 with TRBJ2-2, with D tentatively TRBD2 (5 bases). V lost 0 bases to trimming and J lost 0 bases, with 15 bases between them. Germline V gene lookup returns CDR1 SGHRS and CDR2 YFSETQ. CDR3 length equals 18 residues. Here the CDR3 reads CASSLASGDYANTGELFF. As DNA, the CDR3 is TGCGCCAGCAGCTTGGCCAGCGGCGATTACGCGAACACCGGGGAGCTGTTTTTT.

In its sample, this clone was seen once. This sequence joins TRBV28 and TRBJ2-7; D is perhaps TRBD2 (6 bases). V was clipped by 6 bases and J by 0 bases, with 15 bases between them. Germline V lookup: CDR1 MDHEN, CDR2 SYDVKM. This CDR3 comprises 15 residues. CDR3 nucleotide sequence: TGTGCCAGCAGCCCACCGGGGGACCTCTCCTACGAGCAGTACTTC. Translation: CASSPPGDLSYEQYF.

V gene TRBV5-1 combines with J gene TRBJ2-7, with 12 bases fitting TRBD2. Germline CDR1 SGHRS, CDR2 YFSETQ. The CDR3 runs 17 residues. The V gene end was trimmed by 0 bases and the J gene end by 4 bases; junction bases not matched to a gene: 8. CDR3 bases: TGCGCCAGCAGCTTGGGGACTAGCGGGACCCAATTTTACGAGCAGTACTTC. Translating gives CASSLGTSGTQFYEQYF.

The J gene is TRBJ2-5, the V gene TRBV5-1; maybe TRBD1 (5 bases). TRBJ2-7 matches the DNA end more closely, so the J call is doubtful. Germline lookup yields CDR1 SGHRS and CDR2 YFSETQ. This CDR3 is built from 12 residues. DNA for the CDR3: TGCGCCAGCAGCTTGCAGGGCTACGAGCAGTACTTC. Protein product: CASSLQGYEQYF.

The V gene is TRBV6-4, the J gene TRBJ2-2; 10 bases fit TRBD2. This CDR3 is built from 17 residues. CDR1 and CDR2 (germline): MRHNA, SNTAGT. Trimming at V came to 5 bases and at J to 5 bases, leaving 11 bases not matched to a gene. CDR3 region: CASSPLAGAARTGELFF. CDR3 DNA: TGTGCCAGCAGTCCCCTAGCGGGAGCCGCGAGGACCGGGGAGCTGTTTTTT.

The rearrangement joins TRBV7-2 to TRBJ2-5; the D gene is possibly TRBD2 (6 bases). The end of the DNA aligns better with TRBJ2-7, so the J call may be wrong. CDR3 length: 14 residues. Germline V gives CDR1 SGHTA, CDR2 FQGNSA. The CDR3 nucleotides are TGTGCCAGCAGCCCTCGACTAGTTTCCTACGAGCAGTACTTC. Amino acid sequence: CASSPRLVSYEQYF.

The chain combines TRBV2 with TRBJ2-7, with 11 bases lining up with TRBD2. Unmatched junction bases numbered 6, after V lost 7 bases and J lost 4 bases. Germline V lookup: CDR1 SNHLY, CDR2 FYNNEI. The CDR3 runs to 14 residues. In DNA, the CDR3 is TGTGCCAGCAAACCGGGACTAGCGGTTTACGAGCAGTACTTC. It encodes CASKPGLAVYEQYF.

V usage is TRBV20-1 and J usage is TRBJ2-7; maybe TRBD1 (6 bases). Trimming stripped 5 bases from V and 10 bases from J, with 12 bases between. Germline V gene data show CDR1 as DFQATT and CDR2 as SNEGSKA (reference sequence). This CDR3 spans 10 amino acids. The DNA of the CDR3 is TGCAGTGCTTTCCAGGGGAAACAGTACTTC. It translates to CSAFQGKQYF.

V is TRBV9 and J is TRBJ1-1, with 9 bases identical to TRBD1. The CDR3 sequence is 14 residues long. With 1 base clipped from V and 5 bases from J, the junction kept 3 bases outside the gene matches. CDR1 is SGDLS and CDR2 is YYNGEE in the germline V gene. The CDR3 coding sequence is TGTGCCAGCAGCGTATCACAGGGGGCAACTGAAGCTTTCTTT. Amino acids: CASSVSQGATEAFF.